This TCR beta chain originates from a study of shared clonotypes between healthy human individuals. Evenly divided among several immunoSEQ plates was the genomic DNA of each subset. Generated by immunoSEQ multiplex PCR, the TCRdb table keeps only in-frame clones and is missing some. The repertoire consists of around 2,000,000 clones, with about 92% occurring once and the leading ten covering around 1.7%. There are 13 residues in the CDR3. The V end lost 5 bases, the J end lost 8 bases, and 14 bases lay between the germline ends. Germline CDR1 is SGHDN and CDR2 is FVKESK. Naive CD8 cells comprised CD45RO-negative, CCR7-positively selected cells, excluding terminally differentiated effector memory CD45RA+ cells. The healthy adult donors were HIV-negative and reported no recent acute infections or vaccinations. The donor cohort consisted entirely of Caucasian adults residing in Nashville, Tennessee.

This sequence joins TRBV14 and TRBJ2-3, with a weak D call TRBD2 (7 bases). Specimen: naive CD8+ T cells from PBMCs. The sequence was obtained from a man younger than 35 in good health. Some clones in this sample may be carry-over from other donors' samples. CDR3 in amino acids: CASSSRGRGTQYF. The CDR3 DNA follows: TGTGCCAGCAGCTCAAGGGGGAGGGGTACGCAGTATTTT. Full variable domain (missing parts from reference TRBV14 and TRBJ2-3): EAGVTQFPSHSVIEKGQTVTLRCDPISGHDNLYWYRRVMGKEIKFLLHFVKESKQDESGMPNNRFLAERTGGTYSTLKVQPAELEDSGVYFCASSSRGRGTQYFGPGTRLTVL.